One sample yielded the 13 T cell receptor beta chains listed below, sequenced in a study of blood T cell repertoires in COVID-19. The method was immunoSEQ multiplex PCR; TCRdb's version includes in-frame clones alone and lacks a portion of them. The sample lists around 100,000 clones; approximately 89% were seen once. Input material: peripheral blood. The receptors derive from a woman in her twenties or thirties with acute or convalescent COVID-19.

The V gene is TRBV6-5, the J gene TRBJ1-5; D perhaps matches TRBD1 (6 bases). The CDR3 spans 15 residues. Germline V gene lookup returns CDR1 MNHEY and CDR2 SVGAGI. With 6 bases removed from V and 6 bases from J, the gap between germline ends came to 18 bases. DNA of the CDR3: TGTGCCAGCAGCCCCGGCAGCAGGGGCGGTCAGCCCCAGCATTTT. The encoded protein is CASSPGSRGGQPQHF.

This clone came up a few times. This CDR3 reads CASSGQGYDEQFF. The CDR3 coding sequence is TGTGCCAGCAGCGGACAGGGTTATGATGAGCAGTTCTTC. The chain employs TRBV12-3 or TRBV12-4 and TRBJ2-1; 8 bases match TRBD1. This CDR3 has 13 residues. V lost 6 bases and J lost 8; bases outside the gene matches: 6.

The chain couples TRBV28 to TRBJ1-4; no reliable D call. CDR1 is MDHEN and CDR2 is SYDVKM in the germline V gene. CDR3 length: 14 residues. V lost 4 bases and J lost 0, with 6 bases in between. CDR3 residues: CASSSSATNEKLFF. The CDR3 DNA reads TGTGCCAGCAGTTCGAGTGCAACTAATGAAAAACTGTTTTTT.

The V call is TRBV9, the J call TRBJ2-2, with D possibly TRBD2 on 7 matching bases. The ends were cut back, 0 bases at V and 5 bases at J, with 17 bases in the middle. CDR1 is SGDLS and CDR2 is YYNGEE in the germline V gene. CDR3 size: 17 residues. CDR3: CASSVGHREGVTGELFF. DNA for the CDR3: TGTGCCAGCAGCGTAGGACATAGGGAGGGGGTTACCGGGGAGCTGTTTTTT.

This clone has only one observation. V gene TRBV6-2 or TRBV6-3 combines with J gene TRBJ1-5; weak D call: TRBD1 (6 bases). Germline V gene data show CDR1 as MNHEY and CDR2 as SVGEGT. The CDR3 length is 14 residues. V was trimmed by 4 bases and J by 5 bases, leaving 12 bases between them. CDR3 sequence: CASSSQQGDQPQHF. CDR3 coding DNA: TGTGCCAGCAGTTCTCAACAGGGAGATCAGCCCCAGCATTTT.

This clone was observed a single time. DNA for the CDR3: TGTGCCAGCAGCCAGGGACAGGTTCAGCCCCAGCATTTT. Translating gives CASSQGQVQPQHF. The genes are TRBV3-1 (or the pseudogene TRBV3-2) and TRBJ1-5; 8 bases are shared with TRBD1. The J segment lost 6 bases and the V segment lost 3 bases, leaving 1 base of the junction unmatched. The length of the CDR3 is 13 residues. CDR1 and CDR2 from the germline V gene are LGHDT and YNNKEL (reference sequence).

This rearrangement joins TRBV30 to TRBJ1-1; no definite D call. CDR1 is GTSNPN and CDR2 is SVGIG in the germline V gene (reference sequence). V was pared by 2 bases and J by 0 bases, with 13 bases between. This CDR3 region has 15 residues. The DNA for the CDR3 is TGTGCCTGGAGTACGGCATACGGAGTGAACACTGAAGCTTTCTTT. It encodes CAWSTAYGVNTEAFF.

The chain uses TRBV19 and TRBJ1-5; tentatively, D is TRBD1 (5 bases). V was pared by 3 bases and J by 4 bases, with 13 bases between. Germline V gene data show CDR1 as LNHDA and CDR2 as SQIVND (reference sequence). The CDR3 covers 15 residues. CDR3 region: CASSIGVGDNQPQHF. The CDR3 nucleotides are TGTGCCAGTAGTATCGGCGTAGGGGATAATCAGCCCCAGCATTTT.

This clone has a handful of counts. This chain joins TRBV7-9 and TRBJ2-7; D might be TRBD2 (7 bases). The CDR3 consists of 16 residues. Germline CDR1 is SEHNR and CDR2 is FQNEAQ (reference sequence). With 4 bases removed from V and 3 bases from J, the gap between germline ends came to 19 bases. CDR3 nucleotide sequence: TGTGCCAGCAGCTCGGTGGGGGGGCAGTCCTTCTACGAGCAGTACTTC. Its protein is CASSSVGGQSFYEQYF.

In DNA form, the CDR3 reads TGCGCCAGCAGCCCTTCCGTAAATTCACCCCTCCACTTT. It yields the protein CASSPSVNSPLHF. This chain uses TRBV5-1 with TRBJ1-6; D gene ambiguous. Germline V gene lookup returns CDR1 SGHRS and CDR2 YFSETQ. The CDR3 totals 13 residues. V lost 4 bases and J lost 7, with 9 bases in between. The whole variable domain, filled in from reference TRBV5-1 and TRBJ1-6, reads KAGVTQTPRYLIKTRGQQVTLSCSPISGHRSVSWYQQTPGQGLQFLFEYFSETQRNKGNFPGRFSGRQFSNSRSEMNVSTLELGDSALYLCASSPSVNSPLHFGNGTRLTVT.

This chain links TRBV7-9 with TRBJ1-2, with 7 bases lining up with TRBD1. The CDR3 sequence is 14 residues long. CDR1 and CDR2 from the germline V gene are SEHNR and FQNEAQ (reference sequence). V shed 0 bases and J 5 bases; nucleotides not matched to a gene: 3. The CDR3 coding sequence is TGTGCCAGCAGCTTAGCCGGGACAGAGTATGGCTACACCTTC. Translating gives CASSLAGTEYGYTF.

The chain uses TRBV19 and TRBJ2-6; no clear D. The CDR3 loop spans 16 amino acids. V lost 5 bases, J lost 0 bases, and 11 bases lay in between. The germline gives CDR1 LNHDA, CDR2 SQIVND (reference sequence). The CDR3 DNA follows: TGTGCCAGTAGTCTTTCTAAAAGCTCTGGGGCCAACGTCCTGACTTTC. Protein sequence: CASSLSKSSGANVLTF.

The chain uses TRBV28 and TRBJ2-3, with D perhaps TRBD2 (6 bases). Germline lookup yields CDR1 MDHEN and CDR2 SYDVKM. There are 15 residues in the CDR3. The V and J ends lost 6 bases and 1 base respectively, with 14 bases between them. CDR3 nucleotide sequence: TGTGCCAGCAGCCCCCTCTGGGAGGGCACAGATACGCAGTATTTT. Its translation: CASSPLWEGTDTQYF. The complete variable domain, with remaining parts taken from reference TRBV28 and TRBJ2-3, reads DVKVTQSSRYLVKRTGEKVFLECVQDMDHENMFWYRQDPGLGLRLIYFSYDVKMKEKGDIPEGYSVSREKKERFSLILESASTNQTSMYLCASSPLWEGTDTQYFGPGTRLTVL.